A selection of T cell receptor beta chains follows, all from one sample in a study of response to subunit inactivated influenza vaccine. In TCRdb, the RT-PCR reads were re-called with MiXCR into one record per CDR3 protein. The data show fewer than 600,000 distinct CDR3 sequences, under 8.5% seen once. The sample here was PBMCs from blood, taken roughly 24 months after vaccination. Every receptor here comes from a man aged 45-69 years who received an inactivated influenza vaccine. Both conserved end residues are part of each CDR3.

>TRBV6-6|TRBJ2-7
CASSSGIYEYF
>TRBV4-3|TRBJ2-2
CASSQHQGGGELFF
>TRBV29-1|TRBJ2-1
CSVEDQAGGSSYNEQFF
>TRBV7-2|TRBJ1-5
CASSFVGAGDQPQHF
>TRBV4-2|TRBJ1-6
CASSQDGTSSYNSPLHF
>TRBV6-1|TRBJ1-1
CASRLTGNTEAFF
>TRBV12-3/TRBV12-4|TRBJ2-7
CASSFIESNPTYEQYF
>TRBV20-1|TRBJ2-2
CSAENRDRVTGELFF
>TRBV6-5|TRBJ1-5
CASSYLTGGFEPQHF
>TRBV7-2|TRBJ2-7
CASSSPGGGYEQYF
>TRBV11-2|TRBJ2-5
CASSPRGTRKETQYF
>TRBV11-2|TRBJ1-5
CASSLDRGRPQHF
>TRBV24-1|TRBJ2-1
CATSDLFRRQFF
>TRBV2|TRBJ1-1
CASTVVENTEAFF
>TRBV18|TRBJ2-3
CASSPPGTSWSDTQYF
>TRBV10-2|TRBJ1-1
CASRPQGGGTEAFF
>TRBV29-1|TRBJ2-2
CSVQTGITGELFF
>TRBV12-3/TRBV12-4|TRBJ1-6
CATRGAGGYNSPLHF
>TRBV7-8|TRBJ2-6
CASSTGPLSGANVLTF
>TRBV30|TRBJ1-6
CAWSVQGGDASPLHF
>TRBV28|TRBJ2-7
CASSLQGIYEQYF
>TRBV6-1|TRBJ1-1
CASTKEMNTEAFF
>TRBV5-5|TRBJ1-1
CASSLVGTQNTEAFF
>TRBV20-1|TRBJ2-1
CSAPGQGSGRGYNEQFF
>TRBV7-2|TRBJ2-3
CASSLRTASTDTQYF
>TRBV20-1|TRBJ2-1
CSARDRAGGGNEQFF
>TRBV27|TRBJ2-1
CASSSKYNEQFF
>TRBV12-3/TRBV12-4|TRBJ2-1
CASSFTSGGWNEQFF
>TRBV7-9|TRBJ2-3
CASSLRQIGTDTQYF
>TRBV4-3|TRBJ2-1
CASSQEEGSLNEQFF
>TRBV6-4|TRBJ2-7
CASTIAGSRTTPTYEQYF
>TRBV6-6|TRBJ2-7
CASSYSTGNEQYF
>TRBV4-2|TRBJ2-3
CASSQDRGQGRDTQYF
>TRBV12-3/TRBV12-4|TRBJ1-1
CASSMSTGRTFF
>TRBV20-1|TRBJ2-1
CSASSAGGPKYNEQFF
>TRBV12-3/TRBV12-4|TRBJ2-1
CASRLVNEQFF
>TRBV12-3/TRBV12-4|TRBJ1-1
CASSLVGPPAYTEAFF
>TRBV5-1|TRBJ2-7
CASSPARQGGNEQYF
>TRBV28|TRBJ2-3
CASGLATDTQYF
>TRBV20-1|TRBJ1-1
CSASLDQTMNTEAFF
>TRBV6-5|TRBJ2-7
CASSYTQGNTYEQYF
>TRBV29-1|TRBJ1-1
CSVQMNTEAFF
>TRBV5-1|TRBJ2-7
CASSSRTSGRSSSYEQYF
>TRBV7-2|TRBJ2-7
CASSLALGTYEQYF
>TRBV11-2|TRBJ2-7
CASSQWQAQSSYEQYF
>TRBV20-1|TRBJ2-5
CSARGQLAGGGETQYF
>TRBV7-9|TRBJ2-7
CASSLDRGDEQYF
>TRBV6-2/TRBV6-3|TRBJ2-1
CASSYSSSGQNNEQFF
>TRBV29-1|TRBJ2-3
CSAGRGAVTDTQYF
>TRBV2|TRBJ2-4
CASMPGTEKNIQYF
>TRBV5-1|TRBJ1-6
CASSFGPTDSPLHF
>TRBV4-2|TRBJ2-1
CASSQVLGQNNEQFF
>TRBV29-1|TRBJ2-7
CSVKQQGNEQYF
>TRBV11-2|TRBJ2-3
CASSLGSGGAKDTQYF
>TRBV28|TRBJ2-4
CASRLRGTTKNIQYF
>TRBV5-1|TRBJ2-1
CASSLVEEQFF
>TRBV7-7|TRBJ2-2
CASSQRGGELFF
>TRBV28|TRBJ1-6
CASSFWLPNSPLHF
>TRBV20-1|TRBJ2-7
CSARRGTYEQYF
>TRBV14|TRBJ1-1
CASSRQGIRSTEAFF